These 3 T cell receptor beta chains came from one sample sequenced in a study of monozygotic twins with inflammatory bowel disease. TCRdb re-called the 5' RACE reads; every CDR3 protein appears as one record, without DNA. The sample's table shows 200,000 to 250,000 distinct CDR3 sequences. Specimen: blood. The receptor source for this set is a human donor with ulcerative colitis or Crohn's disease, or a healthy co-twin of an affected twin (not recorded which).

The chain combines TRBV7-2 with TRBJ2-3; the TCRdb D gene call, TRBD2, has no DNA to confirm it. Germline CDR1 and CDR2: SGHTA and FQGNSA. CDR3 length equals 16 residues. The CDR3 sequence: CASSLVWAGGADTQYF.

V and J are TRBV5-4 and TRBJ2-3. Germline values: CDR1 SGHNT, CDR2 YYREEE (reference sequence). This CDR3 has 12 residues. CDR3 protein: CASSSNTDTQYF.

The chain employs TRBV5-1 and TRBJ1-1; TCRdb proposes TRBD1, but this gene call is untestable without DNA. Germline V gives CDR1 SGHRS, CDR2 YFSETQ. This CDR3 comprises 14 residues. The CDR3 reads CASSVRGGNTEAFF.